Below are 26 T cell receptor beta chains sequenced from a single sample in a study of blood T cell repertoires in COVID-19. Sequencing used immunoSEQ multiplex PCR; TCRdb keeps in-frame clones, though not all of them. The sample includes roughly 65,000 clones, around three quarters of them seen just once. The sequenced material came from peripheral blood. The receptor set was obtained from a man aged 55-75 years with acute or convalescent COVID-19.

The gene calls are TRBV7-9 and TRBJ1-1; 7 bases align to TRBD1. J gave up 5 bases and V 8 bases, and 11 bases lay outside the gene matches. CDR3 length: 14 amino acids. Per the germline V gene, CDR1 is SEHNR and CDR2 is FQNEAQ (reference sequence). The CDR3 region has the DNA TGTGCCAGCGGCCGGACAGGAGAGGGGACTGAAGCTTTCTTT. Translated, it gives CASGRTGEGTEAFF.

J is TRBJ1-4 and V is TRBV5-6, with D possibly matching TRBD1 (5 bases). Germline V CDR1 and CDR2: SGHDT, YYEEEE. The CDR3 sequence is 16 residues long. The germline V and J ends were trimmed by 2 bases and 6 bases, with 17 bases remaining between them. The CDR3 loop is CASSLIGDRGHEKLFF. CDR3 coding DNA: TGTGCCAGCAGCTTAATTGGAGACAGAGGCCATGAAAAACTGTTTTTT.

The chain recombines TRBV7-9 with TRBJ1-2; tentative D call: TRBD1 (5 bases). CDR3 length: 13 residues. V dropped 3 bases and J dropped 6 bases, with 11 bases sitting between them. Germline V gene sequence: CDR1 SEHNR, CDR2 FQNEAQ (reference sequence). In nucleotides, the CDR3 is TGTGCCAGCAGCTTTTCCAGGGTCGATGGCTACACCTTC. It translates to CASSFSRVDGYTF.

The chain is built from TRBV19 and TRBJ2-3; TRBD1 matches at 7 bases. CDR1 is LNHDA and CDR2 is SQIVND in the germline V gene (reference sequence). V was clipped by 0 bases and J by 3 bases; unmatched bases: 0. The CDR3 has 14 amino acids. The CDR3 loop reads CASSIDRGTDTQYF. CDR3 bases: TGTGCCAGTAGTATAGACAGGGGGACAGATACGCAGTATTTT.

The V gene is TRBV27, the J gene TRBJ2-5; 12 nucleotides match TRBD1. Germline V lookup: CDR1 MNHEY, CDR2 SMNVEV (reference sequence). V lost 1 base, J lost 7 bases, and 1 base stayed unmatched. The CDR3 runs 14 residues. CDR3 DNA: TGTGCCAGCAGTTTATTGGGACAGGGGGCGACCCAGTACTTC. Protein: CASSLLGQGATQYF.

V is TRBV27 and J is TRBJ2-1; D possibly corresponds to TRBD2 (6 bases). Germline V gene sequence: CDR1 MNHEY, CDR2 SMNVEV (reference sequence). CDR3 size: 13 residues. The V end lost 6 bases, the J end lost 2 bases, and 8 bases lay between the germline ends. In DNA, the CDR3 is TGTGCCAGCAGAGGACTAACCTACAATGAGCAGTTCTTC. Translation gives CASRGLTYNEQFF.

V and J are TRBV5-1 and TRBJ1-2, with 7 bases fitting TRBD1. The ends lost 7 bases at V and 4 bases at J; junction bases unmatched: 7. The germline gives CDR1 SGHRS, CDR2 YFSETQ. CDR3 length: 13 residues. The CDR3 loop is CASFTGAGYGYTF. CDR3 sequence (DNA): TGCGCCAGCTTCACAGGGGCTGGCTATGGCTACACCTTC.

CDR3 coding DNA: TGTGCCACCGAAGGAGAATACCAAGAGACCCAGTACTTC. It translates to CATEGEYQETQYF. The J gene is TRBJ2-5, the V gene TRBV2; D is undetermined. Deletions cut 10 bases from V and 0 bases from J, with 12 bases between. Germline CDR1 and CDR2: SNHLY and FYNNEI. The CDR3 extends over 13 amino acids. Full variable domain (outside the CDR3, taken from reference TRBV2 and TRBJ2-5): EPEVTQTPSHQVTQMGQEVILRCVPISNHLYFYWYRQILGQKVEFLVSFYNNEISEKSEIFDDQFSVERPDGSNFTLKIRSTKLEDSAMYFCATEGEYQETQYFGPGTRLLVL.

V and J are TRBV5-4 and TRBJ2-7; 8 positions agree with TRBD1. This CDR3 is built from 13 residues. Germline V gene sequence: CDR1 SGHNT, CDR2 YYREEE (reference sequence). The CDR3 loop reads CAARDRNSYEQYF. In DNA form, the CDR3 reads TGTGCGGCCCGGGACAGGAACTCTTACGAGCAGTACTTC.

On this clone itself: The conserved closing phenylalanine or tryptophan is absent in this CDR3, likely reflecting a read error. The DNA is left out, because the CDR3 cannot be placed on it with certainty; the CDR3 is given as TCRdb lists it. The chain joins TRBV27 to TRBJ1-4; the table names TRBD1, a call not compared with the DNA. Germline loops: CDR1 MNHEY, CDR2 SMNVEV (reference sequence). The CDR3 sequence runs 14 residues, both termini included. The CDR3 sequence is CASRTGTGPSRGPA.

The J gene is TRBJ2-7, the V gene TRBV6-5; 7 nucleotides match TRBD1. The CDR3 sequence is 12 residues long. CDR1 is MNHEY and CDR2 is SVGAGI in the germline V gene. Unmatched junction bases numbered 1, after V lost 5 bases and J lost 3 bases. The chain's CDR3 is CASSRDSYEQYF. CDR3 in DNA: TGTGCCAGCAGTCGGGACAGCTACGAGCAGTACTTC.

This clone has more than one count but fewer than ten. The chain has TRBV29-1 and TRBJ2-7; the match to TRBD1 covers 9 bases. The ends lost 7 bases at V and 3 bases at J; junction bases unmatched: 10. The CDR3 has 14 residues. Germline CDR1 reads SQVTM; CDR2 reads ANQGSEA. The CDR3 nucleotides read TGCAGCGGGGGAGAACCGGGACAGGGCTACGAGCAGTACTTC. Protein sequence: CSGGEPGQGYEQYF.

The chain employs TRBV27 and TRBJ1-4, with a tentative D call TRBD1 (5 bases). This CDR3 has 13 amino acids. V shed 3 bases and J shed 6 bases, with 8 bases lying between them. CDR1 is MNHEY and CDR2 is SMNVEV in the germline V gene (reference sequence). CDR3 DNA: TGTGCCAGCAGTTTTCGGGGGGATGAAAAACTGTTTTTT. It encodes CASSFRGDEKLFF. The whole variable domain, remainder taken from reference TRBV27 and TRBJ1-4, is EAQVTQNPRYLITVTGKKLTVTCSQNMNHEYMSWYRQDPGLGLRQIYYSMNVEVTDKGDVPEGYKVSRKEKRNFPLILESPSPNQTSLYFCASSFRGDEKLFFGSGTQLSVL.

This rearrangement joins TRBV7-9 to TRBJ1-6, with TRBD1 matching 8 bases. V was clipped by 4 bases and J by 13 bases; unmatched bases: 9. The germline CDR1 and CDR2 sequences are SEHNR and FQNEAQ (reference sequence). The CDR3 is 14 residues long. The CDR3 reads CASSSTGGWPPLHF. The DNA for the CDR3 is TGTGCCAGCAGCTCAACAGGGGGATGGCCGCCCCTCCACTTT.

This clone was detected a few times. V is TRBV30 and J is TRBJ2-3; D unclear. CDR3 size: 14 residues. Germline CDR1 and CDR2: GTSNPN and SVGIG (reference sequence). V shed 1 base and J shed 3 bases, with 11 bases lying between them. The CDR3 DNA is TGTGCCTGGAGTGGTTCCTTGTCTACAGATACGCAGTATTTT. This encodes CAWSGSLSTDTQYF.

The gene calls are TRBV11-2 and TRBJ1-6; D may be TRBD1 (6 bases). The CDR3 is 17 residues long. Per germline, CDR1 SGHAT and CDR2 FQNNGV. Deletions cut 6 bases from V and 2 bases from J, with 17 bases between. The CDR3 spells CASRAPRGAAYNSPLHF. The CDR3 region has the DNA TGTGCCAGCAGAGCCCCCCGGGGGGCAGCCTATAATTCACCCCTCCACTTT.

This clone was observed once. This rearrangement joins TRBV21-1 to TRBJ1-3. TRBV21-1 is flagged as a pseudogene. The CDR3 is made up of 14 amino acids. DNA for the CDR3: TGTGCCAGCAGCAAAGGGGGAGTCGGAAACACCATATATTTT. This gives the protein CASSKGGVGNTIYF.

This rearrangement joins TRBV5-1 to TRBJ1-1, with 11 bases lining up with TRBD1. The germline CDR1 and CDR2 sequences are SGHRS and YFSETQ. Trimming cost V 4 bases and J 3 bases; bases outside gene matches: 5. This CDR3 is 15 amino acids long. The CDR3 here is CASSHPGQGDTEAFF. The CDR3, as DNA: TGCGCCAGCAGCCATCCGGGACAGGGGGACACTGAAGCTTTCTTT.

The rearrangement joins TRBV7-2 to TRBJ2-5; TRBD2 aligns across 8 bases. Per the germline V gene, CDR1 is SGHTA and CDR2 is FQGNSA. CDR3 length: 14 residues. V lost 3 bases, J lost 2 bases, and 2 bases stayed unmatched. CDR3 protein: CASSFASGQETQYF. In DNA form, the CDR3 reads TGTGCCAGCAGCTTTGCTAGCGGGCAAGAGACCCAGTACTTC.

The chain employs TRBV5-1 and TRBJ2-2; 8 nucleotides match TRBD1. After removal of 1 base from V and 3 bases from J, the junction contained 2 bases not matched to a gene. Germline values: CDR1 SGHRS, CDR2 YFSETQ. The CDR3 contains 15 residues. Here the CDR3 reads CASSLTGGYTGELFF. CDR3 DNA: TGCGCCAGCAGCTTGACAGGGGGGTACACCGGGGAGCTGTTTTTT.

The chain is built from TRBV7-9 and TRBJ2-3; no clear D. CDR1 and CDR2 (germline): SEHNR, FQNEAQ (reference sequence). Trimming shortened V by 8 bases and J by 6 bases, and 21 bases separated the two germline ends. The CDR3 totals 15 residues. In DNA form, the CDR3 reads TGTGCCAGCTCTTCCTTAGATTCGATATCCGATACGCAGTATTTT. This codes for CASSSLDSISDTQYF.

This rearrangement joins TRBV4-2 to TRBJ1-4; D may be TRBD1 (5 bases). Germline CDR1 reads LGHNA; CDR2 reads YNFKEQ. The V end was cut by 0 bases, the J end by 8 bases, with 13 bases between. This CDR3 has 15 amino acids. The CDR3 spells CASSQEGGSREKLFF. In DNA form, the CDR3 reads TGTGCCAGCAGCCAAGAGGGGGGGAGCCGGGAAAAACTGTTTTTT.

The CDR3 nucleotides read TGTGCCAGCAGCTCGGACATTAATGAAAAACTGTTTTTT. It yields the protein CASSSDINEKLFF. The chain joins TRBV11-2 to TRBJ1-4; possible D gene TRBD1, 5 bases. Trimming took off 4 bases at V and 4 bases at J, with 7 bases between the two ends. Per germline, CDR1 SGHAT and CDR2 FQNNGV. CDR3 size: 13 residues.

CDR3: CASSQKGVFGTYGYTF. CDR3 sequence (DNA): TGTGCCAGCAGCCAAAAGGGGGTCTTCGGAACCTATGGCTACACCTTC. This chain links TRBV14 with TRBJ1-2, with a weak D call TRBD1 (6 bases). The CDR3 totals 16 residues. Between the trimmed V and J ends, which lost 2 bases and 4 bases, there was a span of 17 bases. Germline V gene lookup returns CDR1 SGHDN and CDR2 FVKESK.

The V and J genes are TRBV18 and TRBJ2-5, with D unclear. V was clipped by 6 bases and J by 0 bases, with 11 bases between them. CDR1 KGHSH and CDR2 LQKENI come from the germline V gene. The CDR3 has 14 amino acids. CDR3 protein: CASSLWSDQETQYF. CDR3 bases: TGTGCCAGCTCCCTATGGAGCGACCAAGAGACCCAGTACTTC.

The genes are TRBV5-8 and TRBJ1-1; 8 positions agree with TRBD1. Germline trimming cut 6 bases from V and 3 bases from J; bases unmatched to any gene: 4. The germline V gene has CDR1 SGHTS and CDR2 YDEGEE. The CDR3 length is 13 residues. The CDR3 is CASIYRGDTEAFF. In DNA, the CDR3 is TGTGCCAGCATCTACAGGGGGGACACTGAAGCTTTCTTT.